The 15 T cell receptor beta chains below all came from one sample that was sequenced in a study of long-term antiretroviral therapy in people with HIV. Version v3.0 of the immunoSEQ assay was performed at survey level. Libraries were prepared by immunoSEQ multiplex PCR; TCRdb keeps only in-frame clonotypes and omits some of them. The sample lists about 21,000 clones; around 82% were seen once. Sequenced material: unsorted PBMCs, taken at the start of antiretroviral therapy. Receptor source: a man over 45 with HIV.

The rearrangement joins TRBV27 to TRBJ2-7; 9 nucleotides align to TRBD2. Germline-derived CDR1 and CDR2 are MNHEY and SMNVEV (reference sequence). The CDR3 runs 16 residues. With V trimmed by 2 bases and J by 4 bases, 9 bases remained unmatched. The CDR3 DNA is TGTGCCAGCAGTTTAGGGTACGGGACTAGCAGGTACGAGCAGTACTTC. Its protein product is CASSLGYGTSRYEQYF.

J is TRBJ1-5 and V is TRBV5-1; D ambiguous. V gave up 2 bases and J gave up 2 bases, with 11 bases separating them. This CDR3 region has 15 residues. Germline V gives CDR1 SGHRS, CDR2 YFSETQ. CDR3 bases: TGCGCCAGCAGCTTTAGTTTTGGGGGCAATCAGCCCCAGCATTTT. Its protein is CASSFSFGGNQPQHF.

The CDR3 DNA sequence: TGCGCCAGCAGCCAGAGGACTAGCGGTATAGTCTCCTACAATGAGCAGTTCTTC. Residues: CASSQRTSGIVSYNEQFF. The rearrangement uses TRBV4-1 and TRBJ2-1; 10 bases fit TRBD2. Germline assignment: CDR1 MGHRA and CDR2 YSYEKL. This CDR3 comprises 18 residues. V shed 3 bases and J 0 bases; nucleotides not matched to a gene: 8.

This clone has only one observation. The chain has TRBV5-1 and TRBJ2-1, with a weak D call TRBD2 (5 bases). V lost 5 bases, J lost 12 bases, and 15 bases lay in between. CDR1 and CDR2 from the germline V gene are SGHRS and YFSETQ. This CDR3 has 12 amino acids. The DNA for the CDR3 is TGCGCCAGCAGTTATGGACTCCTGGGGCAGTTCTTC. Its protein product is CASSYGLLGQFF.

The genes are TRBV20-1 and TRBJ2-4, with D uncertain. From germline, CDR1 is DFQATT and CDR2 SNEGSKA (reference sequence). The ends were cut back, 7 bases at V and 8 bases at J, with 12 bases in the middle. CDR3 size: 11 residues. The CDR3 DNA follows: TGCAGTGTTTTCCCCCTTGACATTCAGTACTTC. Protein: CSVFPLDIQYF.

The chain is built from TRBV25-1 and TRBJ2-3; 9 bases fit TRBD1. Germline CDR1 is MGHDK and CDR2 is SYGVNS. The CDR3 totals 18 residues. V dropped 6 bases and J dropped 2; count of bases not matched to a gene: 15. The DNA of the CDR3 is TGTGCCAGCAGCGAGGGGTCAATAGGGACAGGGAACACAGATACGCAGTATTTT. The encoded protein is CASSEGSIGTGNTDTQYF.

This sequence joins TRBV9 and TRBJ1-3; no reliable D call. Looked up from germline, CDR1 is SGDLS and CDR2 is YYNGEE. The germline V and J ends were trimmed by 7 bases and 0 bases, with 17 bases remaining between them. There are 16 residues in the CDR3. The CDR3 protein is CASGEGPWVSGNTIYF. CDR3 DNA sequence: TGTGCCAGCGGCGAAGGGCCGTGGGTCTCTGGAAACACCATATATTTT.

The chain has TRBV19 and TRBJ1-4, with 7 bases fitting TRBD1. Germline-derived CDR1 and CDR2 are LNHDA and SQIVND (reference sequence). CDR3 size: 16 residues. After removal of 5 bases from V and 8 bases from J, the junction contained 14 bases not matched to a gene. CDR3 coding DNA: TGTGCCAGTAGTTCTATTCGACAGGGACGGAAAGAAAAACTGTTTTTT. This gives the protein CASSSIRQGRKEKLFF.

The chain carries TRBV18 and TRBJ1-6; D not resolved. Germline assignment: CDR1 KGHSH and CDR2 LQKENI. This CDR3 has 14 amino acids. Between the trimmed V and J ends, which lost 3 bases and 9 bases, there was a span of 12 bases. This CDR3 is CASSPRPSGSPLHF. The CDR3 nucleotides are TGTGCCAGCTCACCCCGCCCGTCTGGTTCACCCCTCCACTTT.

The chain carries TRBV11-3 and TRBJ1-1, with D maybe TRBD1 (5 bases). The CDR3 extends over 13 amino acids. Looked up from germline, CDR1 is SGHNT and CDR2 is YENEEA. Trimming stripped 1 base from V and 8 bases from J, with 11 bases between. In DNA, the CDR3 is TGTGCCAGCAGCTTAGGAGAGAGGGGCGAAGCTTTCTTT. Encoded protein: CASSLGERGEAFF.

The gene calls are TRBV5-1 and TRBJ2-7; possibly TRBD2 for D (5 bases). The V and J ends lost 6 bases and 0 bases respectively, with 13 bases between them. Germline CDR1 reads SGHRS; CDR2 reads YFSETQ. CDR3 length equals 14 residues. CDR3 region: CASKVGADSYEQYF. CDR3 nucleotide sequence: TGCGCCAGCAAGGTGGGAGCGGACTCCTACGAGCAGTACTTC.

This chain connects TRBV5-4 to TRBJ2-1; D is unclear. Trimming took off 2 bases at V and 2 bases at J, with 8 bases between the two ends. The CDR3 loop spans 14 amino acids. Germline V CDR1 and CDR2: SGHNT, YYREEE (reference sequence). CDR3 in amino acids: CASSFGGPYNEQFF. CDR3 nucleotides: TGTGCCAGCAGCTTCGGTGGCCCCTACAATGAGCAGTTCTTC.

The genes are TRBV11-3 and TRBJ2-1; TRBD2 agrees at 10 bases. Germline assignment: CDR1 SGHNT and CDR2 YENEEA. Trimming removed 0 bases from V and 9 bases from J; junction bases left unmatched: 5. The CDR3 extends over 15 amino acids. The DNA of the CDR3 is TGTGCCAGCAGCTTAGAAGCGGGGGGGATTGCTGAGCAGTTCTTC. Translated, it gives CASSLEAGGIAEQFF. Full variable domain (missing parts from reference TRBV11-3 and TRBJ2-1): EAGVVQSPRYKIIEKKQPVAFWCNPISGHNTLYWYLQNLGQGPELLIRYENEEAVDDSQLPKDRFSAERLKGVDSTLKIQPAELGDSAVYLCASSLEAGGIAEQFFGPGTRLTVL.

The chain carries TRBV10-3 and TRBJ2-7; tentatively, D is TRBD2 (6 bases). This CDR3 is 16 amino acids long. The V and J ends lost 5 bases and 3 bases respectively, with 20 bases between them. The germline gives CDR1 ENHRY, CDR2 SYGVKD. CDR3 in amino acids: CAISQSLAVEYYEQYF. The CDR3 DNA is TGTGCCATCAGTCAATCGTTAGCGGTAGAGTACTACGAGCAGTACTTC.

The chain uses TRBV25-1 and TRBJ2-5; D ambiguous. Looked up from germline, CDR1 is MGHDK and CDR2 is SYGVNS. V dropped 3 bases and J dropped 5 bases, with 13 bases sitting between them. This CDR3 is built from 14 residues. CDR3 residues: CASSDSSSGETQYF. CDR3 bases: TGTGCCAGCAGTGACTCGTCCTCGGGCGAGACCCAGTACTTC. Full variable domain (outside the CDR3, taken from reference TRBV25-1 and TRBJ2-5): EADIYQTPRYLVIGTGKKITLECSQTMGHDKMYWYQQDPGMELHLIHYSYGVNSTEKGDLSSESTVSRIRTEHFPLTLESARPSHTSQYLCASSDSSSGETQYFGPGTRLLVL.